The source of this T cell receptor (beta chain) is a study of Tregs in tolerant kidney transplant recipients. Broader study findings: Biological reproducibility was not directly addressed, but technical replication error appeared minimal.

CDR1 and CDR2 (germline): SGHRS, YFSETQ. This CDR3 is built from 16 residues. V lost 4 bases and J 2 bases, leaving 17 bases between the germline ends. The method was immunoSEQ multiplex PCR; TCRdb's version includes in-frame clones alone and lacks a portion of them. The table has about 77,000 clones, about 98% seen once. Concerning this clone: Its antigen is as yet unknown.

The chain uses TRBV5-1 and TRBJ2-3, with a weak D call TRBD2 (6 bases). This receptor was identified in a human donor who received a combined kidney and bone marrow transplant. The sample was CD4+ T cells from blood, taken before the transplant. This chain's CDR3 is CASSVLRDENTDTQYF. The CDR3, as DNA: TGCGCCAGCAGCGTCCTGCGGGATGAAAACACAGATACGCAGTATTTT. The full variable domain, in which reference TRBV5-1 and TRBJ2-3 provide the parts outside the CDR3, is KAGVTQTPRYLIKTRGQQVTLSCSPISGHRSVSWYQQTPGQGLQFLFEYFSETQRNKGNFPGRFSGRQFSNSRSEMNVSTLELGDSALYLCASSVLRDENTDTQYFGPGTRLTVL.